These 15 T cell receptor beta chains were sequenced from one sample in a study of monozygotic twins with inflammatory bowel disease. After re-calling the 5' RACE reads, TCRdb lists one entry per CDR3 protein, DNA absent. This sample's table reports approximately 330,000 distinct CDR3 sequences. Material for sequencing was blood. These receptor sequences come from a human donor with ulcerative colitis or Crohn's disease, or a healthy co-twin of an affected twin (not recorded which).

The rearrangement links TRBV19 to TRBJ2-3; TCRdb's D call of TRBD2 is untestable without DNA. This CDR3 spans 15 amino acids. Germline V gene data show CDR1 as LNHDA and CDR2 as SQIVND (reference sequence). The CDR3 loop reads CASSSGGRDTDTQYF.

V usage is TRBV15 and J usage is TRBJ2-7. CDR3 length equals 13 residues. Per germline, CDR1 LNHNV and CDR2 YYDKDF (reference sequence). CDR3 loop: CATSRDTFYEQYF. The full variable domain, completed using reference TRBV15 and TRBJ2-7, is DAMVIQNPRYQVTQFGKPVTLSCSQTLNHNVMYWYQQKSSQAPKLLFHYYDKDFNNEADTPDNFQSRRPNTSFCFLDIRSPGLGDTAMYLCATSRDTFYEQYFGPGTRLTVT.

The chain is built from TRBV5-6 and TRBJ2-2; TCRdb designates TRBD1, a call that cannot be tested without DNA. The CDR3 has 15 amino acids. Germline V gene lookup returns CDR1 SGHDT and CDR2 YYEEEE. The CDR3 here is CASSLDHRVTGELFF.

The J gene is TRBJ2-7, the V gene TRBV10-3; there is no DNA to check the TCRdb D call of TRBD2. The CDR3 sequence is 15 residues long. The germline V gene has CDR1 ENHRY and CDR2 SYGVKD. CDR3 region: CAISESSGYPYEQYF.

This sequence joins TRBV2 and TRBJ2-1; TCRdb designates TRBD2, a call that cannot be tested without DNA. Germline loops: CDR1 SNHLY, CDR2 FYNNEI. The CDR3 loop spans 16 amino acids. CDR3 region: CASSELAGAIYNEQFF.

The J gene is TRBJ2-1, the V gene TRBV28. Germline V gene sequence: CDR1 MDHEN, CDR2 SYDVKM. The CDR3 has 15 amino acids. The CDR3 loop is CASSLYDPTYNEQFF.

The genes are TRBV11-1 and TRBJ2-2; the D call from TCRdb, TRBD1, cannot be confirmed without DNA. Germline V gene sequence: CDR1 SGHAT, CDR2 FQDESV (reference sequence). The CDR3 consists of 16 residues. CDR3 loop: CASSFSRDRGGRELFF.

The V gene is TRBV12-3 or TRBV12-4, the J gene TRBJ2-2; TCRdb reports TRBD1, a call that lacks DNA to check it against. The CDR3 is 14 amino acids. This chain's CDR3 is CASSPTGATGELFF.

The gene calls are TRBV11-2 and TRBJ2-4; the TRBD2 assignment by TCRdb is unverifiable without DNA. This CDR3 contains 20 residues. Germline assignment: CDR1 SGHAT and CDR2 FQNNGV. The CDR3 loop reads CASSEHMPGLVSRGGNIQYF.

This chain's CDR3 is CAWKGRGTGEQFF. This chain uses TRBV30 with TRBJ2-1; without DNA, the TCRdb call of TRBD1 cannot be checked. The CDR3 is made up of 13 amino acids. Germline assignment: CDR1 GTSNPN and CDR2 SVGIG (reference sequence).

The genes are TRBV12-3 or TRBV12-4 and TRBJ2-5; as DNA is missing, the TRBD1 call by TCRdb cannot be tested. The CDR3 loop spans 17 amino acids. CDR3 in amino acids: CASSLGAGQGSQETQYF.

The chain carries TRBV10-3 and TRBJ1-2; TCRdb's D call of TRBD1 is untestable without DNA. The CDR3 loop spans 17 amino acids. Germline values: CDR1 ENHRY, CDR2 SYGVKD. The CDR3 region is CAISEGTGGPSIYGYTF.

CDR3 sequence reads: CASSHRGGSSSYNEQFF. The chain is built from TRBV3-1 and TRBJ2-1; TCRdb returns TRBD1, unconfirmable since there is no DNA. Germline CDR1 and CDR2: LGHDT and YNNKEL (reference sequence). The CDR3 spans 17 residues.

The genes are TRBV12-3 or TRBV12-4 and TRBJ1-2; the TCRdb D gene call, TRBD1, has no DNA to confirm it. The CDR3 spans 13 residues. The CDR3 sequence: CASRPTGPLGYTF.

The chain is built from TRBV7-9 and TRBJ2-7; checking the TCRdb D call of TRBD1 is not possible without DNA. The CDR3 has 12 amino acids. Germline-derived CDR1 and CDR2 are SEHNR and FQNEAQ (reference sequence). CDR3 loop: CASSWGGHEQYF.